This T cell receptor (beta chain) comes out of a study of shared clonotypes between healthy human individuals. Findings and caveats of the study: With a few donors compared, about 5.2% of naive CD4 clonotypes were shared.

Profiling relied on immunoSEQ multiplex PCR, and the TCRdb table lists in-frame clones only, not all of them. The data contain around 2.5 million clones, 93% of them singletons. To note about this clone: Its specificity is not known.

V shed 4 bases, J shed 5 bases, and the junction held 2 bases outside the gene matches. The germline CDR1 and CDR2 sequences are SGHNT and YYREEE (reference sequence). The CDR3 is 13 amino acids. Nashville, Tennessee was home to all donors, each a Caucasian adult. The sample taken for sequencing was naive CD4+ T cells from PBMCs. This sample's subset: CD45RA+ positively selected. The clonotype comes from a man younger than 35 in good health. Some clones in this sample may be carry-over from other donors' samples. This chain links TRBV5-4 with TRBJ2-1; TRBD2 matches 8 bases. Here the CDR3 DNA reads TGTGCCAGCAGCGAGGGACTAGACAATGAGCAGTTCTTC. Amino acid sequence: CASSEGLDNEQFF. The full variable domain, its missing parts supplied by reference TRBV5-4 and TRBJ2-1, is ETGVTQSPTHLIKTRGQQVTLRCSSQSGHNTVSWYQQALGQGPQFIFQYYREEENGRGNFPPRFSGLQFPNYSSELNVNALELDDSALYLCASSEGLDNEQFFGPGTRLTVL.